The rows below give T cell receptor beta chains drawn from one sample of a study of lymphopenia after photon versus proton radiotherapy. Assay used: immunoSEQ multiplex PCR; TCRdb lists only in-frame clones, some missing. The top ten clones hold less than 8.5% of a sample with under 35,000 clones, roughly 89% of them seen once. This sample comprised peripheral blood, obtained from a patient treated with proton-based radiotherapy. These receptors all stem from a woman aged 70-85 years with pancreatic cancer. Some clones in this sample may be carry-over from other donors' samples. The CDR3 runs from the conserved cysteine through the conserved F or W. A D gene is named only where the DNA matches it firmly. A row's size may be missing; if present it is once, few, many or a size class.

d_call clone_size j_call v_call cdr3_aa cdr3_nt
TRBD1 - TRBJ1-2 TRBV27 CASSPGTGPRYGYTF TGTGCCAGCAGTCCCGGGACAGGGCCCAGATATGGCTACACCTTC
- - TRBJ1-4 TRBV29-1 CSVARFATNEKLFF TGCAGCGTTGCCCGGTTTGCAACTAATGAAAAACTGTTTTTT
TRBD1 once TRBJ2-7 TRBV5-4 CASSLRQGPLSYEQYF TGTGCCAGCAGCCTGCGACAGGGGCCGCTCTCCTACGAGCAGTACTTC
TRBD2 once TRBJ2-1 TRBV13 CASSYRLAGLHNEQFF TGTGCCAGCAGCTACCGACTAGCGGGGCTACACAATGAGCAGTTCTTC
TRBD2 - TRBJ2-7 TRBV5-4 CASSRSGRRDEQYF TGTGCCAGCAGCCGGAGCGGGAGAAGGGACGAGCAGTACTTC
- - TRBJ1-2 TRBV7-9 CASSMGGYGYTF TGTGCCAGCAGTATGGGGGGCTATGGCTACACCTTC
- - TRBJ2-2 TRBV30 CAWSVGLNTGELFF TGTGCCTGGAGTGTGGGTTTGAACACCGGGGAGCTGTTTTTT
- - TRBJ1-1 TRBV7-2 CASSLPLRGGGTEAFF TGTGCCAGCAGCTTGCCCCTCAGGGGTGGAGGGACTGAAGCTTTCTTT
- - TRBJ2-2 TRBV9 CASSVRDTNTGELFF TGTGCCAGCAGCGTGCGGGACACGAACACCGGGGAGCTGTTTTTT
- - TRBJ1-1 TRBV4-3 CASSQGLTGEAFF TGCGCCAGCAGCCAAGGGCTTACAGGTGAAGCTTTCTTT
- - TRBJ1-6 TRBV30 CAWDAGNSPLHF TGTGCCTGGGACGCGGGAAATTCACCCCTCCACTTT
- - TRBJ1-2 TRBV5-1 CASSLADGAYGYTF TGCGCCAGCAGCTTGGCCGATGGAGCCTATGGCTACACCTTC
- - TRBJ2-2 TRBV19 CASRGATGELFF TGTGCCAGTAGGGGGGCTACCGGGGAGCTGTTTTTT
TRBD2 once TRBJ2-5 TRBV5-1 CASSSGLAGGSETQYF TGCGCCAGCAGCTCGGGACTAGCGGGAGGTTCAGAGACCCAGTACTTC
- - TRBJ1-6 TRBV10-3 CAIRGELGDNSPLHF TGTGCCATCAGGGGGGAGTTGGGAGACAATTCACCCCTCCACTTT
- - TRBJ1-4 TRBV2 CASSGTKEATNEKLFF TGTGCCAGCAGTGGGACCAAGGAGGCCACTAATGAAAAACTGTTTTTT
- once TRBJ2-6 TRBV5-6 CASSPQVSGSGANVLTF TGTGCCAGCAGTCCACAGGTATCCGGCTCTGGGGCCAACGTCCTGACTTTC
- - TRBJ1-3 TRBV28 CASRPGETRGNTIYF TGTGCCAGCAGACCTGGAGAAACGAGGGGAAACACCATATATTTT
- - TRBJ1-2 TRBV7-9 CASSPREGYTF TGTGCCAGCAGCCCCAGGGAAGGCTACACCTTC
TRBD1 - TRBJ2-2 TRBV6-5 CASSSLTGANTGELFF TGTGCCAGCAGTTCATTGACAGGGGCGAACACCGGGGAGCTGTTTTTT
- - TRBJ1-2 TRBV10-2 CASSSGGGYTF TGCGCCAGCTCTAGTGGTGGCGGCTACACCTTC
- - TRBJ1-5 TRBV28 CASSLTGNQPQHF TGTGCCAGCAGTTTAACCGGCAATCAGCCCCAGCATTTT
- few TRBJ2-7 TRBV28 CASSLSGTREQYF TGTGCCAGCAGTTTATCCGGGACACGCGAGCAGTACTTC
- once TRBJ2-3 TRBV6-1 CASSEAWADLVKYF TGTGCCAGCAGTGAAGCATGGGCGGACCTCGTCAAGTATTTT
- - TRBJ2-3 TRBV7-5 CARRTGQATDTQYF TGTGCCAGAAGAACGGGACAGGCCACAGATACGCAGTATTTT
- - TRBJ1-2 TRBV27 CASRSLNYGYTF TGTGCCAGCAGGAGCCTTAACTATGGCTACACCTTC
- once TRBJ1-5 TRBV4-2 CASSQAQGTGQPQHF TGTGCCAGCAGCCAAGCCCAGGGAACGGGTCAGCCCCAGCATTTT
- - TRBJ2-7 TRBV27 CASGVPGLLYEQYF TGTGCCAGCGGCGTACCGGGTCTTCTCTACGAGCAGTACTTC
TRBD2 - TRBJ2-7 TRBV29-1 CSGLVLAGDGEQYF TGCAGCGGCCTGGTACTAGCGGGAGACGGCGAGCAGTACTTC
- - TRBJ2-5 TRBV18 CASSPQETQYF TGTGCCAGCTCACCCCAAGAGACCCAGTACTTC
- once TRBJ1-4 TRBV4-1 CASSPATNEKLFF TGCGCCAGCAGCCCGGCAACTAATGAAAAACTGTTTTTT
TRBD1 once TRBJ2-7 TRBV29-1 CSVTTGGTYEQYF TGCAGCGTCACGACAGGGGGGACCTACGAGCAGTACTTC
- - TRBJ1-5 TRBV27 CASRQGPYSNQPQHF TGTGCCAGCAGGCAGGGGCCGTATAGCAATCAGCCCCAGCATTTT
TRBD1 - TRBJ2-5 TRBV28 CASTVQGRQETQYF TGTGCCAGCACCGTACAGGGGCGCCAAGAGACCCAGTACTTC
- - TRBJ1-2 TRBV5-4 CASSLQASLRIYTF TGTGCCAGCAGCTTGCAAGCAAGCCTTAGGATCTACACCTTC
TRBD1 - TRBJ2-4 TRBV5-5 CASSSRITGGPVDIQYF TGTGCCAGCAGCTCACGAATTACAGGGGGCCCGGTTGACATTCAGTACTTC
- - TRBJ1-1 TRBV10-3 CAISAAGHTEAFF TGTGCCATCAGTGCTGCCGGGCACACTGAAGCTTTCTTT
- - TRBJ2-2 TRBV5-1 CASGGNTGELFF TGCGCCAGCGGCGGGAACACCGGGGAGCTGTTTTTT
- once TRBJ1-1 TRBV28 CASSLFDPAGITEAFF TGTGCCAGCAGTTTATTTGACCCCGCAGGTATCACTGAAGCTTTCTTT
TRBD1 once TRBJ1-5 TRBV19 CASRPGTGGKSSQPQHF TGTGCCAGTAGACCTGGGACAGGGGGAAAGTCGAGTCAGCCCCAGCATTTT
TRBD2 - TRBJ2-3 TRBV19 CASSIGREKTDTQYF TGTGCCAGTAGTATAGGGCGGGAGAAGACAGATACGCAGTATTTT
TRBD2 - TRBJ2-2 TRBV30 CAWSVLAGVVAGELFF TGTGCCTGGAGTGTATTAGCGGGAGTGGTTGCCGGGGAGCTGTTTTTT
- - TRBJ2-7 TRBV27 CASSLRLASTYEQYF TGTGCCAGCAGTTTAAGGCTAGCGTCGACCTACGAGCAGTACTTC
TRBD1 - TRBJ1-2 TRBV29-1 CSVGGWDRLYF TGCAGCGTTGGGGGTTGGGACAGGCTCTACTTC
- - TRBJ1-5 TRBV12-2 CASRRHYRDISNQPQHF TGTGCAAGTCGCCGCCACTACAGGGACATTAGCAATCAGCCCCAGCATTTT
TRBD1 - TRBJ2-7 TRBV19 CASRRGQGAYEQYF TGTGCCAGTAGACGGGGACAGGGGGCCTACGAGCAGTACTTC